This T cell receptor beta chain was documented in a study of cytomegalovirus exposure and HLA in healthy donors. V lost 5 bases, J lost 4 bases, and 9 bases lay in between. Germline CDR1 and CDR2: MDHEN and SYDVKM. CDR3 length: 13 residues. The primer mix had 60 Vbeta and 13 Jbeta primers. Assay used: immunoSEQ multiplex PCR; TCRdb lists only in-frame clones, some missing. Seen here are 250,000 to 350,000 clones, approximately 90% observed once, and the top ten hold 3% to 4%. This sequence was found in a man aged 40-49 years in good health and CMV-seropositive. The sequenced sample consisted of PBMCs. The rearrangement joins TRBV28 to TRBJ1-5; D remains ambiguous. The CDR3 sequence is CASSAYRNQPQHF. The CDR3 DNA reads TGTGCCAGCAGTGCCTACCGAAATCAGCCCCAGCATTTT.